Below, 25 T cell receptor beta chains from the same sample are listed, as sequenced in a study of a mutant IDH1 vaccine in newly diagnosed glioma. Clones were read by immunoSEQ multiplex PCR, and TCRdb kept only the in-frame ones, dropping some. This table has about 88,000 clones, over 75% appearing once. Time point in this sample: baseline, week 1 (first vaccination visit). Treatment given: pre-vaccination baseline after standard-of-care therapy. The starting material was PBMCs, obtained from a glioma patient treated with radiotherapy, temozolomide or both. The receptors stem from a man in his forties with glioma. Some clones in this sample may be carry-over from other donors' samples.

This clone was counted once. This chain connects TRBV7-2 to TRBJ1-3; no firm D call. Germline CDR1 and CDR2: SGHTA and FQGNSA. V was trimmed by 2 bases and J by 1 base, leaving 3 bases between them. The CDR3 has 13 residues. CDR3 DNA: TGTGCCAGCAGCTTAACATCTGGAAACACCATATATTTT. It yields the protein CASSLTSGNTIYF. Variable domain in full (rest from reference TRBV7-2 and TRBJ1-3): GAGVSQSPSNKVTEKGKDVELRCDPISGHTALYWYRQSLGQGLEFLIYFQGNSAPDKSGLPSDRFSAERTGGSVSTLTIQRTQQEDSAVYLCASSLTSGNTIYFGEGSWLTVV.

CDR3 in amino acids: CASSLAGNTIYF. CDR3 bases: TGTGCCAGCAGCTTGGCCGGAAACACCATATATTTT. The chain carries TRBV5-6 and TRBJ1-3; D uncertain. Germline V gene data show CDR1 as SGHDT and CDR2 as YYEEEE. The CDR3 contains 12 residues. V was clipped by 0 bases and J by 4 bases, with 2 bases between them. Using reference TRBV5-6 and TRBJ1-3 for the parts outside the CDR3, the full variable domain is DAGVTQSPTHLIKTRGQQVTLRCSPKSGHDTVSWYQQALGQGPQFIFQYYEEEERQRGNFPDRFSGHQFPNYSSELNVNALLLGDSALYLCASSLAGNTIYFGEGSWLTVV.

The chain employs TRBV13 and TRBJ1-2; no reliable D call. Per germline, CDR1 PRHDT and CDR2 FYEKMQ (reference sequence). The CDR3 contains 16 residues. Trimming removed 1 base at V and 4 bases at J, with 16 bases between. The CDR3 region is CASSLDQGRLGYGYTF. The CDR3 nucleotides read TGTGCCAGCAGCTTAGACCAAGGGCGTTTGGGCTATGGCTACACCTTC.

The chain uses TRBV27 and TRBJ1-1; 7 bases fit TRBD1. CDR3 length: 13 residues. Trimming removed 8 bases from V and 8 bases from J; junction bases left unmatched: 11. Germline CDR1 is MNHEY and CDR2 is SMNVEV (reference sequence). CDR3 residues: CASGRDSIQEAFF. In nucleotides, the CDR3 is TGTGCCAGCGGACGGGACAGCATACAAGAAGCTTTCTTT.

The V and J genes are TRBV7-2 and TRBJ1-1, with D maybe TRBD1 (5 bases). Trimming took off 3 bases at V and 0 bases at J, with 11 bases between the two ends. Germline V gene lookup returns CDR1 SGHTA and CDR2 FQGNSA. CDR3 size: 15 residues. The CDR3 reads CASSFAGLMNTEAFF. As DNA, the CDR3 is TGTGCCAGCAGCTTTGCGGGGCTCATGAACACTGAAGCTTTCTTT. Full variable domain (outside the CDR3, taken from reference TRBV7-2 and TRBJ1-1): GAGVSQSPSNKVTEKGKDVELRCDPISGHTALYWYRQSLGQGLEFLIYFQGNSAPDKSGLPSDRFSAERTGGSVSTLTIQRTQQEDSAVYLCASSFAGLMNTEAFFGQGTRLTVV.

The V gene is TRBV18, the J gene TRBJ1-2; D gene ambiguous. Per the germline V gene, CDR1 is KGHSH and CDR2 is LQKENI. The CDR3 covers 12 residues. The ends were cut back, 1 base at V and 7 bases at J, with 7 bases in the middle. The CDR3 DNA follows: TGTGCCAGCTCACCACGCGGGCTTGGCTACACCTTC. This encodes CASSPRGLGYTF. The full variable domain, its missing parts supplied by reference TRBV18 and TRBJ1-2, is NAGVMQNPRHLVRRRGQEARLRCSPMKGHSHVYWYRQLPEEGLKFMVYLQKENIIDESGMPKERFSAEFPKEGPSILRIQQVVRGDSAAYFCASSPRGLGYTFGSGTRLTVV.

The chain uses TRBV30 and TRBJ2-2; weak D call: TRBD2 (7 bases). The CDR3 length is 15 residues. From germline, CDR1 is GTSNPN and CDR2 SVGIG (reference sequence). Trimming removed 5 bases at V and 7 bases at J, with 20 bases between. CDR3 bases: TGTGCCTGGGCCCGCACGGGGGGCTGGGGCGGGGAGCTGTTTTTT. Translating it yields CAWARTGGWGGELFF.

The chain uses TRBV25-1 and TRBJ2-3; no definite D call. The V and J ends lost 4 bases and 3 bases respectively, with 11 bases between them. CDR3 size: 14 residues. The germline V gene has CDR1 MGHDK and CDR2 SYGVNS. The DNA for the CDR3 is TGTGCCAGCAGTGGATCGAGAATAACAGATACGCAGTATTTT. Its translation is CASSGSRITDTQYF.

The gene calls are TRBV15 and TRBJ2-1, with 8 bases fitting TRBD2. CDR3 size: 14 residues. The V and J ends lost 0 bases and 13 bases, in that order; junction bases with no gene match: 8. The germline gives CDR1 LNHNV, CDR2 YYDKDF (reference sequence). This CDR3 reads CATSRDTTGGPQFF. CDR3 nucleotide sequence: TGTGCCACCAGCAGAGATACGACGGGGGGGCCCCAGTTCTTC.

The chain carries TRBV7-7 and TRBJ2-5, with D perhaps matching TRBD2 (5 bases). The CDR3 consists of 12 residues. The germline V gene encodes CDR1 SSHAT and CDR2 FNYEAQ (reference sequence). CDR3 in DNA: TGTGCTAGCTCGGGGTACCAAGAGACCCAGTACTTC. It is translated as CASSGYQETQYF.

This sequence joins TRBV15 and TRBJ2-5, with D unresolved. V lost 0 bases, J lost 9 bases, and 14 bases lay in between. Germline V gives CDR1 LNHNV, CDR2 YYDKDF (reference sequence). CDR3 size: 14 residues. For the CDR3, the DNA is TGTGCCACCAGCAGAGATATCCTAGAGGCGTCCCAGTACTTC. Translation: CATSRDILEASQYF. The entire variable domain, with the rest obtained from reference TRBV15 and TRBJ2-5, is as follows: DAMVIQNPRYQVTQFGKPVTLSCSQTLNHNVMYWYQQKSSQAPKLLFHYYDKDFNNEADTPDNFQSRRPNTSFCFLDIRSPGLGDTAMYLCATSRDILEASQYFGPGTRLLVL.

This clone was counted between two and nine times. The V gene is TRBV6-4, the J gene TRBJ1-6; no clear D gene. This CDR3 is built from 13 residues. Per the germline V gene, CDR1 is MRHNA and CDR2 is SNTAGT. V was trimmed by 6 bases and J by 10 bases, leaving 13 bases between them. DNA of the CDR3: TGTGCCAGCAGCGGACGAAGCCTCTCACCCCTCCACTTT. Its protein product is CASSGRSLSPLHF.

The chain recombines TRBV7-2 with TRBJ1-3; unclear D gene. V was cut by 5 bases and J by 4 bases, with 12 bases left in between. Germline V gives CDR1 SGHTA, CDR2 FQGNSA. There are 14 residues in the CDR3. CDR3 DNA sequence: TGTGCCAGCAGCGCCAGGAATACAGGAAACACCATATATTTT. Encoded protein: CASSARNTGNTIYF.

The V and J genes are TRBV4-1 and TRBJ1-1, with D possibly TRBD1 on 5 matching bases. This CDR3 region has 17 residues. Germline lookup yields CDR1 MGHRA and CDR2 YSYEKL. Trimming removed 4 bases at V and 4 bases at J, with 22 bases between. The CDR3 DNA reads as TGCGCCAGCAGCCTACCGATGGAGGCCGGGGCGGCCACTGAAGCTTTCTTT. Protein: CASSLPMEAGAATEAFF.

In its sample, this clone was seen once. The J gene is TRBJ1-2, the V gene TRBV5-1, with D possibly TRBD1 on 5 matching bases. Trimming shortened V by 0 bases and J by 4 bases, and 10 bases separated the two germline ends. The CDR3 extends over 14 amino acids. Germline V CDR1 and CDR2: SGHRS, YFSETQ. The CDR3 DNA reads as TGCGCCAGCAGCTTGGAGGGACCGACCTATGGCTACACCTTC. It specifies CASSLEGPTYGYTF.

This chain links TRBV5-8 with TRBJ1-1, with 7 positions matching TRBD1. This CDR3 spans 13 amino acids. V lost 4 bases, J lost 6 bases, and 6 bases stayed unmatched. The V gene's germline CDR1 is SGHTS and CDR2 YDEGEE. The CDR3 loop reads CASSPPGQSEAFF. CDR3 coding DNA: TGTGCCAGCAGCCCCCCGGGACAGTCTGAAGCTTTCTTT.

The V gene is TRBV5-1, the J gene TRBJ1-4; no clear D gene. The CDR3 loop spans 15 amino acids. Trimming stripped 4 bases from V and 8 bases from J, with 18 bases between. Germline-derived CDR1 and CDR2 are SGHRS and YFSETQ. The CDR3 is CASSLEAQSREKLFF. The CDR3 DNA reads as TGCGCCAGCAGCCTGGAGGCACAGAGTAGGGAAAAACTGTTTTTT.

This clone was seen only once. The chain links TRBV6-5 to TRBJ2-1; D is unresolved. The germline V and J ends were trimmed by 8 bases and 4 bases, with 12 bases remaining between them. The germline CDR1 and CDR2 sequences are MNHEY and SVGAGI. The CDR3 is 13 amino acids. CDR3 residues: CASRKTTYNEQFF. In DNA, the CDR3 is TGTGCCAGCCGTAAGACAACGTACAATGAGCAGTTCTTC.

This sequence joins TRBV9 and TRBJ2-1; 15 bases align to TRBD2. The V gene's germline CDR1 is SGDLS and CDR2 YYNGEE. The CDR3 has 19 amino acids. V gave up 3 bases and J gave up 0 bases; unmatched junction bases: 7. CDR3 region: CASSATGTSGGSSYNEQFF. The CDR3 DNA is TGTGCCAGCAGCGCCACCGGGACTAGCGGGGGGAGCTCCTACAATGAGCAGTTCTTC.

The genes are TRBV30 and TRBJ1-6; TRBD1 might be the D (6 bases). Per the germline V gene, CDR1 is GTSNPN and CDR2 is SVGIG (reference sequence). The CDR3 sequence is 13 residues long. Trimming removed 3 bases from V and 13 bases from J, with 16 bases in between. The CDR3 here is CAWSPGTTGPLHF. The CDR3 bases are TGTGCCTGGAGCCCCGGGACAACTGGGCCCCTCCACTTT. The variable domain in full, with the rest retrieved from reference TRBV30 and TRBJ1-6, is SQTIHQWPATLVQPVGSPLSLECTVEGTSNPNLYWYRQAAGRGLQLLFYSVGIGQISSEVPQNLSASRPQDRQFILSSKKLLLSDSGFYLCAWSPGTTGPLHFGNGTRLTVT.

The CDR3 DNA reads TGTGCCAGCAGCCCCCTTTCGGGACGCCAACCCCTCCACTTT. It is translated as CASSPLSGRQPLHF. The chain couples TRBV6-5 to TRBJ1-6; D may be TRBD1 (5 bases). CDR1 is MNHEY, CDR2 SVGAGI, per germline. The V end was cut by 6 bases, the J end by 12 bases, with 18 bases between. The CDR3 spans 14 residues.

V gene TRBV7-8 combines with J gene TRBJ1-2; no definite D call. Germline CDR1 is SGHVS and CDR2 is FQNEAQ. V gave up 1 base and J gave up 6 bases, with 12 bases separating them. CDR3 size: 14 residues. CDR3 sequence (DNA): TGTGCCAGCAGCTTAGTTAGGACTGGCGATGGCTACACCTTC. This sequence encodes CASSLVRTGDGYTF.

The chain carries TRBV6-6 and TRBJ2-7, with TRBD1 as a possible D gene (5 bases). CDR1 is MNHNY, CDR2 SVGAGI, per germline (reference sequence). Trimming took 4 bases from V and 3 from J, leaving 7 bases between them. This CDR3 is built from 12 residues. The CDR3: CASSSQGYEQYF. CDR3 DNA: TGTGCCAGCAGTTCCCAGGGCTACGAGCAGTACTTC.

This clone was observed a few times. The chain is built from TRBV2 and TRBJ1-5, with D perhaps TRBD1 (6 bases). This CDR3 is 16 amino acids long. CDR1 is SNHLY and CDR2 is FYNNEI in the germline V gene. The V gene lost 2 bases and the J gene lost 5 bases, with 16 bases spanning the gap. The CDR3 reads CASSENLQGIHQPQHF. As DNA, the CDR3 is TGTGCCAGCAGTGAAAATTTACAGGGAATTCATCAGCCCCAGCATTTT.

The chain has TRBV11-2 and TRBJ2-7; perhaps D is TRBD1 or TRBD2 (5 bases each). The germline CDR1 and CDR2 sequences are SGHAT and FQNNGV. V lost 5 bases to trimming and J lost 9 bases, with 11 bases between them. The CDR3 length is 11 residues. CDR3 in DNA: TGTGCCAGCAGCCCCCCCGGGGCGCAGTACTTC. The encoded protein is CASSPPGAQYF. Full variable domain (remainder filled in from reference TRBV11-2 and TRBJ2-7): EAGVAQSPRYKIIEKRQSVAFWCNPISGHATLYWYQQILGQGPKLLIQFQNNGVVDDSQLPKDRFSAERLKGVDSTLKIQPAKLEDSAVYLCASSPPGAQYFGPGTRLTVT.